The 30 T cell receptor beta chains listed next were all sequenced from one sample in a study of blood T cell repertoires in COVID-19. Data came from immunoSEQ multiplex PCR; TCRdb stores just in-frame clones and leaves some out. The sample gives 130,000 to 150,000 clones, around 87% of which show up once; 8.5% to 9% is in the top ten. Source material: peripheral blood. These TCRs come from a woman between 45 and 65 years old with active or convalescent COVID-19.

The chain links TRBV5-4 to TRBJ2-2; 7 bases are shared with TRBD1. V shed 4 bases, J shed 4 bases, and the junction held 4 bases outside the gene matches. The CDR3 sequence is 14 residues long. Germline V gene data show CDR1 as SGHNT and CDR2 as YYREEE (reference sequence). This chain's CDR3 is CASSPGQATGELFF. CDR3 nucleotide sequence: TGTGCCAGCAGCCCAGGACAGGCCACCGGGGAGCTGTTTTTT.

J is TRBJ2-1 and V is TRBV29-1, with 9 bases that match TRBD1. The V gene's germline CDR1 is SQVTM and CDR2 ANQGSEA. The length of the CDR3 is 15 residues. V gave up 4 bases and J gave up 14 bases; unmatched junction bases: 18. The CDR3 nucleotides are TGCAGCGTTGCCTCTCCGGGACAGGGTCTACTTGCGGAGTTCTTC. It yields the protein CSVASPGQGLLAEFF.

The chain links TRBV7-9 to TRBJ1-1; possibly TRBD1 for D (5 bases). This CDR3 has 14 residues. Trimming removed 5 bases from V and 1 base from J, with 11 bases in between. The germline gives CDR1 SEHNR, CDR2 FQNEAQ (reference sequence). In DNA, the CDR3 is TGTGCCAGCAGCCTACAGGTAACGAACACTGAAGCTTTCTTT. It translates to CASSLQVTNTEAFF. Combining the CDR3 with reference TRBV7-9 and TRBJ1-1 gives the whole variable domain DTGVSQNPRHKITKRGQNVTFRCDPISEHNRLYWYRQTLGQGPEFLTYFQNEAQLEKSRLLSDRFSAERPKGSFSTLEIQRTEQGDSAMYLCASSLQVTNTEAFFGQGTRLTVV.

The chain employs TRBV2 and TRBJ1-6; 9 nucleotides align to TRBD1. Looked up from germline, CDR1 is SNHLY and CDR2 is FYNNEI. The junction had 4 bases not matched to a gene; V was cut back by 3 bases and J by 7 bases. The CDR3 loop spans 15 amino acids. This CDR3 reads CASSENRGRNSPLHF. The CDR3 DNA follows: TGTGCCAGCAGTGAGAACAGGGGGCGCAATTCACCCCTCCACTTT.

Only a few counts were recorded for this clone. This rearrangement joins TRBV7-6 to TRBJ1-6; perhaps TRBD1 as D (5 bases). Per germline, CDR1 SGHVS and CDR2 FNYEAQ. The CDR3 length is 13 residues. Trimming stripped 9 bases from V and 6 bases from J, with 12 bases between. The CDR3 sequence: CASAQGPNSPLHF. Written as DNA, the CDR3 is TGTGCCAGTGCTCAGGGCCCTAATTCACCCCTCCACTTT.

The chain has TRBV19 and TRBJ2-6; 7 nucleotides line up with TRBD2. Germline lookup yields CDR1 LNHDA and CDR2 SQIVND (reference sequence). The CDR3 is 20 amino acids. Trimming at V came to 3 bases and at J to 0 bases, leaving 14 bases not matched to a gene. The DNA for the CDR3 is TGTGCCAGTAGTATGGGACGACCGGGGGGACTGCACTCTGGGGCCAACGTCCTGACTTTC. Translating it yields CASSMGRPGGLHSGANVLTF.

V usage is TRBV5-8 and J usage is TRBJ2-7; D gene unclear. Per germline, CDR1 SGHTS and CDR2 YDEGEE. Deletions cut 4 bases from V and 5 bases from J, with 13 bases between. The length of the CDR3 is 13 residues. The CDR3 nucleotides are TGTGCCAGCAGCCTAGGAACTTGGGACGAGCAGTACTTC. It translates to CASSLGTWDEQYF.

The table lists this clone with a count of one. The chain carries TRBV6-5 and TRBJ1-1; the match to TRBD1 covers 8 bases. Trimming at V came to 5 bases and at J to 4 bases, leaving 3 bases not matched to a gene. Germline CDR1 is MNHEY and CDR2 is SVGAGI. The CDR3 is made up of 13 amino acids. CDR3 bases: TGTGCCAGCAGTCAAACAGGGGGCACTGAAGCTTTCTTT. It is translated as CASSQTGGTEAFF.

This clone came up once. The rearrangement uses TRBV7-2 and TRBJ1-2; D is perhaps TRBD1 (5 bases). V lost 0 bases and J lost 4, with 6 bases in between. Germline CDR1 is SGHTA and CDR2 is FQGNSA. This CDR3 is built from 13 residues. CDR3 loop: CASSLAQAYGYTF. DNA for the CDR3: TGTGCCAGCAGCTTAGCACAGGCCTATGGCTACACCTTC.

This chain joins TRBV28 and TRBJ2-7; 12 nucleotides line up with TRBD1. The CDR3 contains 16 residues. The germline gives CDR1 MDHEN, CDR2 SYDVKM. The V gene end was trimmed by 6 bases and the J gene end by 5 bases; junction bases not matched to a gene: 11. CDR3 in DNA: TGTGCCAGCAGCGGAGCGAAGGGACAGGGGGCCGACGAGCAGTACTTC. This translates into CASSGAKGQGADEQYF.

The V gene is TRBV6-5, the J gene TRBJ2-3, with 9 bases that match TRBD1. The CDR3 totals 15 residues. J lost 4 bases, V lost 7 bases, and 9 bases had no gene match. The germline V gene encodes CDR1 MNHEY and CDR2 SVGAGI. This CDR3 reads CASNTGTGFADTQYF. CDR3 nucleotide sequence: TGTGCCAGCAATACCGGGACAGGGTTTGCAGATACGCAGTATTTT.

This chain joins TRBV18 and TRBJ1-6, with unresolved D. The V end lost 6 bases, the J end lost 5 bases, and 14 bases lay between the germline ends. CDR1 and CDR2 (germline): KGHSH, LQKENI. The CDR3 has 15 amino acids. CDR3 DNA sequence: TGTGCCAGCTCGCCAATGACATCGGATAATTCACCCCTCCACTTT. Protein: CASSPMTSDNSPLHF.

This CDR3 is CASSFSGGLEQFF. The CDR3 region has the DNA TGTGCCAGCAGCTTCAGCGGGGGACTGGAGCAGTTCTTC. The chain joins TRBV7-8 to TRBJ2-1, with TRBD2 matching 8 bases. The CDR3 totals 13 residues. Looked up from germline, CDR1 is SGHVS and CDR2 is FQNEAQ. V lost 3 bases and J lost 10; bases outside the gene matches: 5.

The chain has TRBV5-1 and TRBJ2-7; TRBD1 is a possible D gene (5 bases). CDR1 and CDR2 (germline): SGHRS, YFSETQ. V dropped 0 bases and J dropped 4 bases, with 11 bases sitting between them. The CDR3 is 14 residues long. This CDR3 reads CASSLGQGIYEQYF. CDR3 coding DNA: TGCGCCAGCAGCTTGGGTCAGGGTATATACGAGCAGTACTTC.

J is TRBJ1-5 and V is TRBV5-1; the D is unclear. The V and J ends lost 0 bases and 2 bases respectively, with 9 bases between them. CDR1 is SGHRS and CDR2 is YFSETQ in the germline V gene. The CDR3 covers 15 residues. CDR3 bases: TGCGCCAGCAGCTTGGACAGCCCAGGCAATCAGCCCCAGCATTTT. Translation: CASSLDSPGNQPQHF.

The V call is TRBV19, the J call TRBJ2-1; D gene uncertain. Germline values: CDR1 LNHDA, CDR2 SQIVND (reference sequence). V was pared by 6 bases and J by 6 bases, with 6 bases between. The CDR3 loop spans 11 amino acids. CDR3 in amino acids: CASSFVNEQFF. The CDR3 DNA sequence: TGTGCCAGTAGCTTCGTCAATGAGCAGTTCTTC.

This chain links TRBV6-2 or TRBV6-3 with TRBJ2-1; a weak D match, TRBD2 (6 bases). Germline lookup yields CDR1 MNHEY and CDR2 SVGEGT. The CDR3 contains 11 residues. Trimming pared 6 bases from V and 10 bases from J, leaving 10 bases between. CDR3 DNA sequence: TGTGCCAGCAGCTCGGGGGTAGAGCAGTTCTTC. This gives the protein CASSSGVEQFF.

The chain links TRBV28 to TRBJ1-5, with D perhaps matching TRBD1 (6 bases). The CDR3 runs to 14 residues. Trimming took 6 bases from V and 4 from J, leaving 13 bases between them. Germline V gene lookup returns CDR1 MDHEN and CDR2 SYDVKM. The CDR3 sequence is CASRAHTGNQPQHF. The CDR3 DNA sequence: TGTGCCAGCAGGGCGCATACAGGGAATCAGCCCCAGCATTTT.

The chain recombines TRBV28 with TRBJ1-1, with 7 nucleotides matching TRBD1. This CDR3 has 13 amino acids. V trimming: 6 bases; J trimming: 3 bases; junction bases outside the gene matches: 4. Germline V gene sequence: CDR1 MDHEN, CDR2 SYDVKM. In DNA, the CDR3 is TGTGCCAGCAGCACGGGACAGTACACTGAAGCTTTCTTT. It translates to CASSTGQYTEAFF.

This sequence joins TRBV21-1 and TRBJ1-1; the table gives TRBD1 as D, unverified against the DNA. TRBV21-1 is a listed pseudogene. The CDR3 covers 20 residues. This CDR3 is CASSKRGQGKARTSNTEAFF. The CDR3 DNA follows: TGTGCCAGCAGCAAAAGGGGCCAGGGGAAGGCACGAACCTCGAACACTGAAGCTTTCTTT.

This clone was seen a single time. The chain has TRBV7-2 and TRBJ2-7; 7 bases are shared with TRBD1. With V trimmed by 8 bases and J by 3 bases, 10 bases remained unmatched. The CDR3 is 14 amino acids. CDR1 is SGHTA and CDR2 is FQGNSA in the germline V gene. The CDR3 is CASGPWAGGYEQYF. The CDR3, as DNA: TGTGCCAGCGGCCCATGGGCAGGGGGCTACGAGCAGTACTTC.

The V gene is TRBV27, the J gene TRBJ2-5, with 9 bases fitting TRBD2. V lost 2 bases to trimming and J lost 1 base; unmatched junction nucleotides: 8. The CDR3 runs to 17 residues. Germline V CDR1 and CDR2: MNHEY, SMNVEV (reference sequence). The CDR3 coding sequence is TGTGCCAGCAGTTTACTAGCGGGGATAGAAGCCCAAGAGACCCAGTACTTC. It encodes CASSLLAGIEAQETQYF.

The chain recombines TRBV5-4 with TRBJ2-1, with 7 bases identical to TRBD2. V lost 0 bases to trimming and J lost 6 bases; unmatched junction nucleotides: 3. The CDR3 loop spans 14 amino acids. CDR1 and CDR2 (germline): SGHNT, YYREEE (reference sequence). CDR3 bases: TGTGCCAGCAGCTTGGGACTAGCAGTCAATGAGCAGTTCTTC. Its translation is CASSLGLAVNEQFF.

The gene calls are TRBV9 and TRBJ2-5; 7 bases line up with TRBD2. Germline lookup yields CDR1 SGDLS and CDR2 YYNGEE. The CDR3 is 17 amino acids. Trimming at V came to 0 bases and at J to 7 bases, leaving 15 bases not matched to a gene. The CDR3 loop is CASSVATRGGPQGTQYF. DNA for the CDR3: TGTGCCAGCAGCGTAGCTACCCGCGGGGGACCCCAGGGGACCCAGTACTTC.

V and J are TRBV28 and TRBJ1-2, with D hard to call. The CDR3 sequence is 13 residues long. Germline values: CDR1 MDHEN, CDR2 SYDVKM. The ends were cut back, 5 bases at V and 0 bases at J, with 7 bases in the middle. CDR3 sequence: CASSLDPNYGYTF. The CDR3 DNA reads TGTGCCAGCAGTCTAGACCCTAACTATGGCTACACCTTC.

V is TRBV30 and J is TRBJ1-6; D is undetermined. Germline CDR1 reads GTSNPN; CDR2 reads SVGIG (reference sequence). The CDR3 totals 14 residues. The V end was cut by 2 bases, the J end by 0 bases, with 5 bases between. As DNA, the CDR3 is TGTGCCTGGAGTCTAAGCTCCTATAATTCACCCCTCCACTTT. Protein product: CAWSLSSYNSPLHF.

The CDR3 DNA reads TGCAGCGTTGATGGGGGACAGCTGAACACTGAAGCTTTCTTT. Translated: CSVDGGQLNTEAFF. The chain links TRBV29-1 to TRBJ1-1, with 7 bases identical to TRBD1. Germline CDR1 and CDR2: SQVTM and ANQGSEA. V was clipped by 3 bases and J by 0 bases; unmatched bases: 4. The CDR3 runs 14 residues.

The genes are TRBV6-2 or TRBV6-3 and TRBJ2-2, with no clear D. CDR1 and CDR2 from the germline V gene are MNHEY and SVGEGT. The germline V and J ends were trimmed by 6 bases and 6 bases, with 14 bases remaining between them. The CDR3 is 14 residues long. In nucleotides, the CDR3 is TGTGCCAGCAGCCCGGGTAATGCGGCCGGGGAGCTGTTTTTT. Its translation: CASSPGNAAGELFF.

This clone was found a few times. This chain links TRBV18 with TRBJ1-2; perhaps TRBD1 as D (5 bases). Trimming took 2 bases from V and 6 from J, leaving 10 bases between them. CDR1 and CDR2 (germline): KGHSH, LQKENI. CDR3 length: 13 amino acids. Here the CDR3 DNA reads TGTGCCAGCTCACCAGACAGAAAAGATGGCTACACCTTC. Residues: CASSPDRKDGYTF.

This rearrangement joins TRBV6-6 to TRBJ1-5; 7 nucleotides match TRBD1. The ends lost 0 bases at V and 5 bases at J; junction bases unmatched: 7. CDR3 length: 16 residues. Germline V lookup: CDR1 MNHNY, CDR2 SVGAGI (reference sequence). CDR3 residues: CASSYSIGQGDQPQHF. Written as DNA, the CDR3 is TGTGCCAGCAGTTACTCGATAGGGCAGGGGGATCAGCCCCAGCATTTT.